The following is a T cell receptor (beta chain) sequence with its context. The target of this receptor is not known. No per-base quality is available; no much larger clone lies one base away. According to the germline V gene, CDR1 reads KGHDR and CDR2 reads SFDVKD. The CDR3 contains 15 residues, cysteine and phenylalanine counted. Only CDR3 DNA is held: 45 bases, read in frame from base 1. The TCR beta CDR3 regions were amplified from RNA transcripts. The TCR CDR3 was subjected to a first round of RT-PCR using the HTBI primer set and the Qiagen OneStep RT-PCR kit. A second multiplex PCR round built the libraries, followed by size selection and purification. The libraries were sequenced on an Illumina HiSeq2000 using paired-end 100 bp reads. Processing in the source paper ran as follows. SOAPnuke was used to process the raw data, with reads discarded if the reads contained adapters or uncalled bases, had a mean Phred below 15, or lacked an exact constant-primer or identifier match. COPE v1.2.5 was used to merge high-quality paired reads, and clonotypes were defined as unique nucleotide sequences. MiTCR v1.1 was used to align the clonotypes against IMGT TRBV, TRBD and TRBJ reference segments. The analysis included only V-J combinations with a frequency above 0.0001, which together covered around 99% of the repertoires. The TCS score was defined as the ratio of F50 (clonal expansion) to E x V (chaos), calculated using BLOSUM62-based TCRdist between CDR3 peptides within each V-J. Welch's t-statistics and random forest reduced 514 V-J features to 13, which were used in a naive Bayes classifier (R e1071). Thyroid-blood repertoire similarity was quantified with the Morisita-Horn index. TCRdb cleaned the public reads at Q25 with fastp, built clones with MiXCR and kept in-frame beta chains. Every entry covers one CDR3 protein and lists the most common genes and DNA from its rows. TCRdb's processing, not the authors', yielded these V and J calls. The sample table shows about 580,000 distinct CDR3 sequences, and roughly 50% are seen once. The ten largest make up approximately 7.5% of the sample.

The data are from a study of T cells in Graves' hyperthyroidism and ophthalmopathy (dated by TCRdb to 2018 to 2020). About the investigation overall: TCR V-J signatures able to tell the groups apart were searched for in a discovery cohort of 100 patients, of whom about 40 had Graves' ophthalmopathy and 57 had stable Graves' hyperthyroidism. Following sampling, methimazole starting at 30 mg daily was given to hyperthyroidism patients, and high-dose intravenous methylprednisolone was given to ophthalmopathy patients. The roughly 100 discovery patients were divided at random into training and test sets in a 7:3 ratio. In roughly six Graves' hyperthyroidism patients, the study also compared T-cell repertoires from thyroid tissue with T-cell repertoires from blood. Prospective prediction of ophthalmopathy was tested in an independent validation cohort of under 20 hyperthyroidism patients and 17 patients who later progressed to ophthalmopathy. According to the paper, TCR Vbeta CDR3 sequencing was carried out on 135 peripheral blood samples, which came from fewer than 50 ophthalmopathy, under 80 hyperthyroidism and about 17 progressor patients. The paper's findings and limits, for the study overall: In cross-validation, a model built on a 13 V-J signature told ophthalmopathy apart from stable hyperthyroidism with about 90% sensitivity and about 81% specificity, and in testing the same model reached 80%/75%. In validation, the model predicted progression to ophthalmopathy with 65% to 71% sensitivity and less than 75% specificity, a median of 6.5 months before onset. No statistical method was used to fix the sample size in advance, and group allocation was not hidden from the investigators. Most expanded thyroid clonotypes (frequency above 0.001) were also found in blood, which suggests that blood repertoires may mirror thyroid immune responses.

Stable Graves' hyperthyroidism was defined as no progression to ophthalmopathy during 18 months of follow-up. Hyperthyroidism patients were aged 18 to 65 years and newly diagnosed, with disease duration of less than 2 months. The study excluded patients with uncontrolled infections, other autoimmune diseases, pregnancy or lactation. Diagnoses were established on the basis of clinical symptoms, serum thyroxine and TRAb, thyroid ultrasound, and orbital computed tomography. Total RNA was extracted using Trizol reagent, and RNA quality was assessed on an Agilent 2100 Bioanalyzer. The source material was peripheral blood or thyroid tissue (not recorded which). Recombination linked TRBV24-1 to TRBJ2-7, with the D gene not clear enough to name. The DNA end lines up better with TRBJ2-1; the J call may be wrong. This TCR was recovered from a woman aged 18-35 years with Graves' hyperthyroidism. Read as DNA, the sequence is TGTGCCACCAGTGATTTCGCAAGCTCCTACAATGAGCAGTTCTTC. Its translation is CATSDFASSYNEQFF.